The next 10 T cell receptor beta chains were all read from a single sample in a study of CD8+ T cells in alopecia areata. cDNA serving as the sequencing template came from extracted, reverse transcribed RNA. The table came from immunoSEQ multiplex PCR; TCRdb's copy has only in-frame clones and leaves some out. The table has roughly 200,000 clones, 40% to 55% seen once. This sample's treatment: oral pan-JAK inhibitor, 5-10 mg twice daily. The starting material was CD4+ T cells sorted from blood, obtained at roughly week 38, from a patient treated with tofacitinib. The receptor set was obtained from a human donor with alopecia areata.

Here the CDR3 reads CASRRGGYGYTF. CDR3 bases: TGTGCCAGCAGGAGGGGGGGCTATGGCTACACCTTC. This rearrangement joins TRBV27 to TRBJ1-2, with a tentative D call TRBD1 (6 bases). The germline V gene has CDR1 MNHEY and CDR2 SMNVEV (reference sequence). The CDR3 loop spans 12 amino acids. The V end lost 6 bases, the J end lost 4 bases, and 9 bases lay between the germline ends.

The chain couples TRBV29-1 to TRBJ2-2, with unresolved D. CDR1 and CDR2 from the germline V gene are SQVTM and ANQGSEA. This CDR3 is 13 amino acids long. Trimming took off 4 bases at V and 1 base at J, with 7 bases between the two ends. CDR3 nucleotides: TGCAGCGTTGTGGTCAAGAACACCGGGGAGCTGTTTTTT. It specifies CSVVVKNTGELFF.

This clone came up a few times. This sequence joins TRBV29-1 and TRBJ2-3, with a possible D match to TRBD1 (6 bases). Germline V gene lookup returns CDR1 SQVTM and CDR2 ANQGSEA. V was shortened by 4 bases and J by 4 bases, with 15 bases between the two germline ends. There are 14 residues in the CDR3. CDR3 bases: TGCAGCGTTGTCCTATCCAGGGGAGCAGATACGCAGTATTTT. Translating it yields CSVVLSRGADTQYF.

A few counts support this clone. The rearrangement links TRBV15 to TRBJ2-1; 9 bases match TRBD2. Germline lookup yields CDR1 LNHNV and CDR2 YYDKDF (reference sequence). This CDR3 contains 15 residues. Trimming at V came to 8 bases and at J to 6 bases, leaving 11 bases not matched to a gene. CDR3 loop: CATARELAGINEQFF. CDR3 sequence (DNA): TGTGCCACCGCCAGGGAACTAGCGGGTATCAATGAGCAGTTCTTC.

The chain uses TRBV7-9 and TRBJ2-1, with 11 nucleotides matching TRBD2. The germline V gene has CDR1 SEHNR and CDR2 FQNEAQ (reference sequence). This CDR3 has 18 amino acids. Unmatched junction bases numbered 14, after V lost 4 bases and J lost 6 bases. The CDR3 DNA reads TGTGCCAGCAGCTCTAGCAAGACTAGCGGGAACGTCGGCAATGAGCAGTTCTTC. This encodes CASSSSKTSGNVGNEQFF. The complete variable domain, with remaining parts taken from reference TRBV7-9 and TRBJ2-1, reads DTGVSQNPRHKITKRGQNVTFRCDPISEHNRLYWYRQTLGQGPEFLTYFQNEAQLEKSRLLSDRFSAERPKGSFSTLEIQRTEQGDSAMYLCASSSSKTSGNVGNEQFFGPGTRLTVL.

The V call is TRBV6-1, the J call TRBJ2-2, with D uncertain. The CDR3 is 17 residues long. Trimming shortened V by 4 bases and J by 0 bases, and 15 bases separated the two germline ends. Germline V gene data show CDR1 as MNHNS and CDR2 as SASEGT. The CDR3 DNA follows: TGTGCCAGCAGTGGAACCGGACGGTACGCGAACACCGGGGAGCTGTTTTTT. Protein product: CASSGTGRYANTGELFF.

V usage is TRBV6-4 and J usage is TRBJ1-1; D unclear. Trimming cost V 6 bases and J 1 base, with 9 bases left between them. This CDR3 region has 13 residues. Germline-derived CDR1 and CDR2 are MRHNA and SNTAGT. The CDR3 loop reads CASRGGWNTEAFF. CDR3 nucleotide sequence: TGTGCCAGCAGGGGAGGGTGGAACACTGAAGCTTTCTTT.

This clone has a handful of counts. The chain joins TRBV28 to TRBJ2-5, with D perhaps matching TRBD1 (5 bases). This CDR3 comprises 14 residues. V lost 3 bases, J lost 5 bases, and 13 bases lay in between. Germline V lookup: CDR1 MDHEN, CDR2 SYDVKM. CDR3 in amino acids: CASSLNRLGETQYF. Here the CDR3 DNA reads TGTGCCAGCAGTTTGAACAGGCTGGGGGAGACCCAGTACTTC. Complete variable domain (other parts from reference TRBV28 and TRBJ2-5): DVKVTQSSRYLVKRTGEKVFLECVQDMDHENMFWYRQDPGLGLRLIYFSYDVKMKEKGDIPEGYSVSREKKERFSLILESASTNQTSMYLCASSLNRLGETQYFGPGTRLLVL.

This clone was counted only a few times. V and J are TRBV29-1 and TRBJ2-5; TRBD2 might be the D (6 bases). The CDR3 runs 13 residues. Per the germline V gene, CDR1 is SQVTM and CDR2 is ANQGSEA. This CDR3 reads CGAGPTEKETQYF. Written as DNA, the CDR3 is TGCGGAGCGGGCCCTACAGAGAAAGAGACCCAGTACTTC.

J is TRBJ1-2 and V is TRBV30; D is uncertain. The CDR3 spans 14 residues. The germline gives CDR1 GTSNPN, CDR2 SVGIG (reference sequence). Deletions cut 3 bases from V and 3 bases from J, with 14 bases between. The CDR3 reads CAWRSEGNHYGYTF. The DNA for the CDR3 is TGTGCCTGGAGATCGGAGGGAAACCACTATGGCTACACCTTC.